This T cell receptor (beta chain) was documented in a study of PD-1 and CTLA-4 blockade in melanoma. This CDR3 spans 14 amino acids. Between the trimmed V and J ends, which lost 2 bases and 3 bases, there was a span of 11 bases. Germline V CDR1 and CDR2: SNHLY, FYNNEI. Libraries were prepared by immunoSEQ multiplex PCR; TCRdb keeps only in-frame clonotypes and omits some of them. This sample yields some 7,100 clones, of which 80% are seen a single time; 30% to 45% belongs to the top ten. The clonotype was recovered from a human donor with melanoma. The gene calls are TRBV2 and TRBJ2-7, with D hard to call. Sequencing was performed on CD8+ T cells from peripheral blood, taken before anti-PD-1 treatment. CDR3 in DNA: TGTGCCAGCAGTGAAAGACCCGGCGGCTACGAGCAGTACTTC. Translation gives CASSERPGGYEQYF.